The 22 T cell receptor beta chains listed next were all sequenced from one sample in a study of response to subunit inactivated influenza vaccine. TCRdb re-called the RT-PCR reads through MiXCR, storing one row per CDR3 protein. Of around 520,000 distinct CDR3 sequences detected, over 9.5% appear once; the ten largest clones hold more than 8.5%. This specimen was PBMCs from blood, taken on the day of vaccination. Source of these receptors: a man aged 45-60 years who received an inactivated influenza vaccine.

The chain carries TRBV7-9 and TRBJ2-4; D unresolved. V was cut by 1 base and J by 0 bases, with 13 bases left in between. The length of the CDR3 is 17 residues. CDR1 is SEHNR and CDR2 is FQNEAQ in the germline V gene (reference sequence). The CDR3 bases are TGTGCCAGCAGCTTAGTGTCCGTGAGACTAGCCAAAAACATTCAGTACTTC. Amino acid sequence: CASSLVSVRLAKNIQYF.

Here the CDR3 reads CASSQARLAGGNTQYF. The DNA for the CDR3 is TGCGCCAGCAGCCAAGCTCGGCTAGCGGGGGGGAATACGCAGTATTTT. This sequence joins TRBV4-1 and TRBJ2-3; 12 bases agree with TRBD2. V gave up 1 base and J gave up 7 bases; unmatched junction bases: 6. The germline V gene encodes CDR1 MGHRA and CDR2 YSYEKL. This CDR3 has 16 amino acids.

The sample holds many counts of this clonotype. The chain links TRBV15 to TRBJ2-3; D gene uncertain. CDR3 length: 11 amino acids. Germline V lookup: CDR1 LNHNV, CDR2 YYDKDF (reference sequence). Between the trimmed V and J ends, which lost 8 bases and 1 base, there was a span of 4 bases. The CDR3 reads CATQGTDTQYF. The CDR3 DNA sequence: TGTGCCACCCAGGGCACAGATACGCAGTATTTT.

This clonotype was found a few times. The chain couples TRBV12-3 or TRBV12-4 to TRBJ1-5, with D perhaps TRBD1 (6 bases). The CDR3 has 14 amino acids. Trimming took off 7 bases at V and 2 bases at J, with 12 bases between the two ends. CDR3 DNA: TGTGCCAGCACCGGGGGGGCAGGCAATCAGCCCCAGCATTTT. Protein: CASTGGAGNQPQHF.

This clonotype was detected only a few times. The V and J genes are TRBV7-9 and TRBJ2-1, with D tentatively TRBD2 (5 bases). CDR3 size: 11 residues. Trimming stripped 9 bases from V and 6 bases from J, with 9 bases between. Germline V CDR1 and CDR2: SEHNR, FQNEAQ (reference sequence). CDR3 DNA: TGTGCCAGGGAAGAGGGCAATGAGCAGTTCTTC. Translated, it gives CAREEGNEQFF.

This clonotype has a handful of counts. Here the CDR3 DNA reads TGTGCCAGCAGTCGTACAGGGATAGGGTACAATGAGCAGTTCTTC. This translates into CASSRTGIGYNEQFF. The chain has TRBV12-3 or TRBV12-4 and TRBJ2-1; tentatively, D is TRBD1 (6 bases). V was shortened by 5 bases and J by 4 bases, with 15 bases between the two germline ends. This CDR3 is built from 15 residues.

This clonotype was detected a few times. The chain employs TRBV9 and TRBJ2-3; 8 nucleotides line up with TRBD2. The CDR3 has 15 residues. V was clipped by 0 bases and J by 3 bases; unmatched bases: 3. Germline CDR1 reads SGDLS; CDR2 reads YYNGEE. The CDR3 reads CASSVEGTRTDTQYF. The CDR3 DNA is TGTGCCAGCAGCGTAGAAGGGACTAGAACAGATACGCAGTATTTT.

This clonotype was seen repeatedly, ten times or more. CDR3: CASSRDRVRGETQYF. The CDR3 DNA is TGTGCCAGCAGCCGGGACAGGGTTCGTGGAGAGACCCAGTACTTC. This chain joins TRBV28 and TRBJ2-5; TRBD1 matches 9 bases. Trimming cost V 6 bases and J 4 bases; bases outside gene matches: 9. This CDR3 is built from 15 residues. Per germline, CDR1 MDHEN and CDR2 SYDVKM.

Ten or more counts support this clonotype. The chain joins TRBV5-1 to TRBJ2-4, with D perhaps being TRBD1 or TRBD2 (5 bases each). The CDR3 covers 14 residues. CDR1 SGHRS and CDR2 YFSETQ come from the germline V gene. The V end was cut by 6 bases, the J end by 8 bases, with 18 bases between. The CDR3 DNA reads as TGCGCCAGCAACCGGGACGGGAACGGTGACATTCAGTACTTC. Translation gives CASNRDGNGDIQYF.

Only a few counts were recorded for this clonotype. The chain links TRBV4-3 to TRBJ1-4; TRBD1 aligns across 7 bases. CDR1 and CDR2 from the germline V gene are LGHNA and YSLEER. This CDR3 contains 16 residues. The V gene end was trimmed by 0 bases and the J gene end by 4 bases; junction bases not matched to a gene: 5. In DNA form, the CDR3 reads TGCGCCAGCAGCCAAGAAGTGCCAGGGGGTAATGAAAAACTGTTTTTT. This codes for CASSQEVPGGNEKLFF.

In this sample, this clonotype turned up a few times. The rearrangement links TRBV7-9 to TRBJ2-4; tentative D call: TRBD1 (5 bases). The V gene lost 3 bases and the J gene lost 8 bases, with 8 bases spanning the gap. Germline CDR1 SEHNR, CDR2 FQNEAQ (reference sequence). The CDR3 spans 12 residues. CDR3 DNA: TGTGCCAGCAGCTTTCCCAGGGACATTCAGTACTTC. Translating gives CASSFPRDIQYF.

This clonotype has a handful of counts. The rearrangement uses TRBV7-3 and TRBJ2-3; 9 nucleotides line up with TRBD2. There are 15 residues in the CDR3. Unmatched junction bases numbered 8, after V lost 5 bases and J lost 5 bases. The germline V gene has CDR1 SGHTA and CDR2 FQGTGA. The DNA of the CDR3 is TGTGCCAGCAGCGAACTGGGACTAGCAGGAGATACGCAGTATTTT. Translation gives CASSELGLAGDTQYF.

This clonotype was observed a few times. The V call is TRBV7-2, the J call TRBJ1-2; 8 positions match TRBD1. The J segment lost 2 bases and the V segment lost 5 bases, leaving 4 bases of the junction unmatched. This CDR3 is built from 14 residues. Looked up from germline, CDR1 is SGHTA and CDR2 is FQGNSA. The DNA of the CDR3 is TGTGCCAGCAGCGCCAGGACAGGGAACTATGGCTACACCTTC. Amino acid sequence: CASSARTGNYGYTF.

This clonotype has more than one count but fewer than ten. V is TRBV10-3 and J is TRBJ2-3; 7 bases align to TRBD1. This CDR3 region has 14 residues. Germline CDR1 and CDR2: ENHRY and SYGVKD. V lost 6 bases to trimming and J lost 1 base; unmatched junction nucleotides: 4. CDR3 DNA: TGTGCCATCAGGGACAGGTCCGGCACAGATACGCAGTATTTT. This codes for CAIRDRSGTDTQYF.

This clonotype has just a few counts. This chain uses TRBV2 with TRBJ2-1, with 7 positions matching TRBD1. The CDR3 sequence is 13 residues long. In germline, CDR1 is SNHLY, CDR2 FYNNEI. Losses at the gene ends were 7 bases for V and 7 bases for J; bases not matched to a gene: 7. The CDR3 sequence is CASKWTGDNEQFF. CDR3 sequence (DNA): TGTGCCAGCAAATGGACAGGAGATAATGAGCAGTTCTTC.

This clonotype was seen a handful of times. J is TRBJ2-1 and V is TRBV12-3 or TRBV12-4; D uncertain. The V gene lost 5 bases and the J gene lost 7 bases, with 9 bases spanning the gap. CDR3 length: 12 residues. The CDR3 reads CASSASANEQFF. The DNA of the CDR3 is TGTGCCAGCAGTGCCTCGGCTAATGAGCAGTTCTTC.

V and J are TRBV28 and TRBJ2-7; TRBD2 aligns across 10 bases. Germline CDR1 is MDHEN and CDR2 is SYDVKM. This CDR3 has 15 residues. V shed 11 bases and J 7 bases; nucleotides not matched to a gene: 17. CDR3 amino acids: CAVDERAGGPSEQYF. DNA of the CDR3: TGTGCCGTCGACGAGAGAGCGGGAGGGCCGAGTGAGCAGTACTTC.

The sample holds a few counts of this clonotype. The chain combines TRBV4-1 with TRBJ2-1, with D maybe TRBD1 (6 bases). CDR3 length: 17 residues. Germline CDR1 and CDR2: MGHRA and YSYEKL. V lost 0 bases to trimming and J lost 4 bases, with 16 bases between them. The CDR3 sequence: CASSQDVLRGRYNEQFF. The CDR3 coding sequence is TGCGCCAGCAGCCAAGATGTCCTAAGGGGGAGATACAATGAGCAGTTCTTC.

This chain joins TRBV12-3 or TRBV12-4 and TRBJ1-2; D is undetermined. Trimming took 5 bases from V and 2 from J, leaving 18 bases between them. The CDR3 is 16 amino acids. The CDR3 region is CASSPRSGRLNYGYTF. As DNA, the CDR3 is TGTGCCAGCAGTCCCAGATCGGGCAGGTTGAACTATGGCTACACCTTC.

In this sample, this clonotype turned up a few times. The gene calls are TRBV5-1 and TRBJ2-1; D possibly corresponds to TRBD1 (5 bases). The CDR3 has 14 residues. Trimming cost V 6 bases and J 6 bases, with 16 bases left between them. Germline CDR1 is SGHRS and CDR2 is YFSETQ. CDR3 in amino acids: CASKIRQSANEQFF. CDR3 DNA: TGCGCCAGCAAAATAAGACAGTCCGCCAATGAGCAGTTCTTC.

This clonotype was counted between two and nine times. The chain couples TRBV5-1 to TRBJ2-7, with 9 bases identical to TRBD1. The trim removed 4 bases at V and 6 bases at J, leaving 8 bases unmatched. The CDR3 extends over 14 amino acids. Germline CDR1 is SGHRS and CDR2 is YFSETQ. The CDR3 sequence is CASSPGTGFVEQYF. Here the CDR3 DNA reads TGCGCCAGCAGCCCTGGGACAGGGTTCGTCGAGCAGTACTTC.

This clonotype showed up many times. The genes are TRBV6-2 or TRBV6-3 and TRBJ2-7; 7 bases agree with TRBD1. Trimming removed 6 bases from V and 4 bases from J; junction bases left unmatched: 6. The germline CDR1 and CDR2 sequences are MNHEY and SVGEGT. CDR3 length: 13 amino acids. CDR3 protein: CASSRTGRYEQYF. CDR3 nucleotide sequence: TGTGCCAGCAGCCGGACAGGTCGATACGAGCAGTACTTC.